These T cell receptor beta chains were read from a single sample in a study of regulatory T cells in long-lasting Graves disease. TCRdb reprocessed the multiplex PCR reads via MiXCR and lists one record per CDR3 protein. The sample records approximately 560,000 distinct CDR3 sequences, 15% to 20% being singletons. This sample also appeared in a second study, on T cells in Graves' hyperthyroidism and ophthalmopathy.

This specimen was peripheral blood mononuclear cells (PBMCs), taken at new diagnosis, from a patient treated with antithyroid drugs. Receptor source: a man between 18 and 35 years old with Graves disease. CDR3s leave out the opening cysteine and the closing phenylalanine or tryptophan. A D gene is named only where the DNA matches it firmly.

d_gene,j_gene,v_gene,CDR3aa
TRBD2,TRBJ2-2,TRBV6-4,ASSDSGREDGVTGELF
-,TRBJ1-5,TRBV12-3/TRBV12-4,ASSQSQPQH
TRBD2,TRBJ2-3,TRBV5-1,ASSFYAGGVDTQY
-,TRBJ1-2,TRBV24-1,ATSDPARGRGYT
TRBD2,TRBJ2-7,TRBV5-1,ASGGASGSTYEQY
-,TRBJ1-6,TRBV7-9,ASSPGLQSSYNSPLH
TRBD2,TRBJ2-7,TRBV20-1,SATLAGGPNEQY
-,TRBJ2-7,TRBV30,AWSYRDTPLLRRYEQY
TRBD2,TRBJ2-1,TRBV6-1,ASSEARFASGSYNEQF
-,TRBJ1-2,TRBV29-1,SVGVGTGGYT
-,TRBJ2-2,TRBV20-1,SARDLSVTGELF
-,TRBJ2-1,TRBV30,AWSKEGFASYNEQF
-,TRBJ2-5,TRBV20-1,SASSGETQY
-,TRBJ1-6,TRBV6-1,ASSEAGIYNSPLH
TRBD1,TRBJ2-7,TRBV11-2,ASSPGTGLYEQY
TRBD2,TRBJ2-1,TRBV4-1,ASTLRTSGTNNEQF
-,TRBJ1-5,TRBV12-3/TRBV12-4,ASSLRANQPQH
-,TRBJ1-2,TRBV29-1,SVGREPYGYT
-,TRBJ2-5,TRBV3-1,ASSRGTRETQY
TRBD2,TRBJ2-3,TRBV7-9,ASSLPMTSGKHQDTQY
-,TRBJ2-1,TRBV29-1,SVGGRTGRYNEQF
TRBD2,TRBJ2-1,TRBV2,ASSGLLAGSYNEQF
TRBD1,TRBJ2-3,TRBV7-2,ASSSQGYWTDTQY
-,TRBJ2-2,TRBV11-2,ASSLAGPMTGELF
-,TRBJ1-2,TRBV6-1,ASSDPGNYGYT
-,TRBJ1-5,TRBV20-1,SARRTGTRDQPQH
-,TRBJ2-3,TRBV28,ASSLFLGGRARDTQY
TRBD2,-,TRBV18,ASSPQREGLYEQY
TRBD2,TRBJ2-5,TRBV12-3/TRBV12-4,ASSIVAGGTQETQY
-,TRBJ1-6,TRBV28,ASSLGQPGKSPLH
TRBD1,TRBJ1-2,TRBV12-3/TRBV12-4,ASSPGQGYGYT
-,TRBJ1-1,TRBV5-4,ASSLTFMNTEAF
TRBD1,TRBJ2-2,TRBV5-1,ASSLRGTGVTGELF
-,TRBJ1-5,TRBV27,ASGRMGRGDHQPQH
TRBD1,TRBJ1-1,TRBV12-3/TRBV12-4,ASSSQGIVREAF
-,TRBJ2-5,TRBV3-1,ASSLQASFGQETQY
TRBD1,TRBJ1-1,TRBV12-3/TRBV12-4,ASSMDRGTWAF